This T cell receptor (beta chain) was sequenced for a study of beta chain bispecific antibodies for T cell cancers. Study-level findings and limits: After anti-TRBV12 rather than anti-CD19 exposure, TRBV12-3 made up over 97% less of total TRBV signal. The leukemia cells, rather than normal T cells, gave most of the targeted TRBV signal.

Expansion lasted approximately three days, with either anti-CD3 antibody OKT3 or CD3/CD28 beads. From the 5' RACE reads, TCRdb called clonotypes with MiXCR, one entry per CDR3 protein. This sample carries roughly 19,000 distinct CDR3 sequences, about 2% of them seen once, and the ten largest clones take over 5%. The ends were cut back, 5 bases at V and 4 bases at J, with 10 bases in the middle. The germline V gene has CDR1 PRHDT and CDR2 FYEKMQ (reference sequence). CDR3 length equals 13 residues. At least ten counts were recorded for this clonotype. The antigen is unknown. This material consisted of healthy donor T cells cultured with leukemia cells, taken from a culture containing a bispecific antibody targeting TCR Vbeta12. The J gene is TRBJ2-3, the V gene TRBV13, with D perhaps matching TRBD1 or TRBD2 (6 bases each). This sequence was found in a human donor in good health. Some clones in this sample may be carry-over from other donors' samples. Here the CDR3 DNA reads TGTGCCAGCAGCCCCGGGGGCTCAGATACGCAGTATTTT. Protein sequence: CASSPGGSDTQYF.